These 10 T cell receptor beta chains were sequenced from one sample in a study of response to subunit inactivated influenza vaccine (dated by TCRdb to the late 2010s). The method was RT-PCR. The instrument was an Illumina HiSeq 2500. The raw public data were reprocessed by TCRdb itself: fastp quality trimming at Q25, MiXCR clonotype calling, in-frame beta chains only. Duplicate CDR3 protein sequences are folded into a single record with the most common DNA and genes. The sample table records over 650,000 distinct CDR3 sequences; approximately 17% of these occur just once. The leading ten clones occupy approximately 10% of the sample. The sample here was PBMCs from blood, taken 5 to 6 days after vaccination. These receptors were obtained from a man in his fifties who received an inactivated influenza vaccine. Donor details come from another sample of the same person, matched by shared clones.

This chain uses TRBV28 with TRBJ2-2; possibly TRBD1 for D (6 bases). The CDR3 has 15 residues. Trimming pared 3 bases from V and 0 bases from J, leaving 8 bases between. Germline V gives CDR1 MDHEN, CDR2 SYDVKM. In nucleotides, the CDR3 is TGTGCCAGCAGTTTGTGGACAGCGAACACCGGGGAGCTGTTTTTT. It codes for CASSLWTANTGELFF.

For the CDR3, the DNA is TGTGCCAGCAGTCCTCTAGCGGGGAAAGGGACCCAGTACTTC. Amino acid sequence: CASSPLAGKGTQYF. The chain couples TRBV12-3 or TRBV12-4 to TRBJ2-5, with TRBD2 matching over 9 bases. Trimming cost V 5 bases and J 7 bases; bases outside gene matches: 8. This CDR3 spans 14 amino acids.

This clonotype has ten or more counts. The rearrangement joins TRBV5-5 to TRBJ2-5, with TRBD2 matching 10 bases. This CDR3 has 16 residues. V trimming: 4 bases; J trimming: 1 base; junction bases outside the gene matches: 7. Germline V gives CDR1 SGHKS, CDR2 YYEKEE (reference sequence). The CDR3 nucleotides are TGTGCCAGCAGCGGGTTCCTAGCGGGAGTCCAAGAGACCCAGTACTTC. Amino acids: CASSGFLAGVQETQYF.

V and J are TRBV7-9 and TRBJ2-7; TRBD2 matches at 10 bases. The CDR3 sequence is 14 residues long. Germline assignment: CDR1 SEHNR and CDR2 FQNEAQ (reference sequence). The J segment lost 5 bases and the V segment lost 3 bases, leaving 4 bases of the junction unmatched. The CDR3 spells CASSFASGSDEQYF. The CDR3 DNA follows: TGTGCCAGCAGCTTTGCTAGCGGGAGTGACGAGCAGTACTTC.

The V and J genes are TRBV5-1 and TRBJ2-1; D call uncertain. The ends were cut back, 0 bases at V and 0 bases at J, with 16 bases in the middle. CDR1 is SGHRS and CDR2 is YFSETQ in the germline V gene. The CDR3 runs to 18 residues. The CDR3 sequence is CASSLALHRESSYNEQFF. The DNA of the CDR3 is TGCGCCAGCAGCTTGGCCCTGCACAGAGAAAGCTCCTACAATGAGCAGTTCTTC.

This clonotype was observed a few times. J is TRBJ2-1 and V is TRBV27; perhaps D is TRBD1 or TRBD2 (5 bases each). V lost 2 bases and J 5 bases, leaving 13 bases between the germline ends. The CDR3 runs to 15 residues. Per the germline V gene, CDR1 is MNHEY and CDR2 is SMNVEV (reference sequence). Written as DNA, the CDR3 is TGTGCCAGCAGTTTAGCCGGGACGATAAACAATGAGCAGTTCTTC. It yields the protein CASSLAGTINNEQFF.

This clonotype was observed many times. The rearrangement links TRBV12-3 or TRBV12-4 to TRBJ2-4; 7 nucleotides align to TRBD1. The CDR3 covers 13 residues. Germline trimming cut 3 bases from V and 8 bases from J; bases unmatched to any gene: 4. This chain's CDR3 is CASSFRQGDIQYF. CDR3 sequence (DNA): TGTGCCAGCAGTTTCCGGCAGGGGGACATTCAGTACTTC.

The table lists this clonotype with a few counts. The V call is TRBV20-1, the J call TRBJ1-2; 7 bases fit TRBD1. The V segment lost 1 base and the J segment 8 bases; nucleotides outside the gene matches: 7. Germline V gene data show CDR1 as DFQATT and CDR2 as SNEGSKA (reference sequence). The CDR3 has 13 amino acids. The CDR3 spells CSARAQTGTGYTF. The CDR3 DNA follows: TGCAGTGCTAGAGCCCAGACAGGGACAGGCTACACCTTC.

In its sample, this clonotype was seen a few times. V gene TRBV18 combines with J gene TRBJ2-5; D uncertain. The CDR3 consists of 13 residues. V was shortened by 3 bases and J by 3 bases, with 8 bases between the two germline ends. Germline lookup yields CDR1 KGHSH and CDR2 LQKENI. CDR3 protein: CASSPVQKETQYF. Here the CDR3 DNA reads TGTGCCAGCTCACCTGTCCAGAAAGAGACCCAGTACTTC.

The chain has TRBV2 and TRBJ2-7; a weak D match, TRBD1 (5 bases). Trimming shortened V by 7 bases and J by 5 bases, and 15 bases separated the two germline ends. Germline V gives CDR1 SNHLY, CDR2 FYNNEI. CDR3 length: 13 residues. CDR3 sequence reads: CASIRGPANEQYF. CDR3 nucleotide sequence: TGTGCCAGCATTAGGGGCCCCGCCAACGAGCAGTACTTC.